The next 22 T cell receptor beta chains were all read from a single sample in a study of cytomegalovirus exposure and HLA in healthy donors. 60 Vbeta and 13 Jbeta primers were used in PCR. Only in-frame clones appear in the TCRdb table, and some are missing; sequencing was by immunoSEQ multiplex PCR. The table includes roughly 150,000 clones, 64% detected once. Sample: PBMCs. These receptors came from a woman aged 25 to 39 in good health and CMV-seropositive.

About this clone itself: The same CDR3 is also encoded by other DNA sequences in this sample. V usage is TRBV6-5 and J usage is TRBJ1-2; D not certain. The ends were cut back, 6 bases at V and 2 bases at J, with 10 bases in the middle. In germline, CDR1 is MNHEY, CDR2 SVGAGI. The CDR3 has 13 residues. CDR3 nucleotide sequence: TGTGCCAGCAGCCCGACGGGGAACTATGGCTACACCTTC. Translated, it gives CASSPTGNYGYTF.

V is TRBV13 and J is TRBJ2-1, with TRBD2 identical over 8 bases. Germline V gene data show CDR1 as PRHDT and CDR2 as FYEKMQ (reference sequence). This CDR3 comprises 16 residues. The V segment lost 1 base and the J segment 4 bases; nucleotides outside the gene matches: 6. For the CDR3, the DNA is TGTGCCAGCAGCTTAGTCGGAGCGGGAGCTTACAATGAGCAGTTCTTC. Its protein is CASSLVGAGAYNEQFF.

The chain has TRBV19 and TRBJ1-2; the D gene is possibly TRBD1 (5 bases). Germline CDR1 LNHDA, CDR2 SQIVND (reference sequence). This CDR3 region has 14 residues. Deletions cut 3 bases from V and 7 bases from J, with 15 bases between. CDR3 amino acids: CASSIGQGVSGYTF. The DNA for the CDR3 is TGTGCCAGTAGTATCGGGCAGGGCGTCTCTGGCTACACCTTC.

This clone appeared a few times. CDR3 coding DNA: TGTGCCAGCACTGTAGCGGGAGGCTACAATGAGCAGTTCTTC. This sequence encodes CASTVAGGYNEQFF. The chain is built from TRBV2 and TRBJ2-1; 10 bases fit TRBD2. After removal of 7 bases from V and 3 bases from J, the junction contained 3 bases not matched to a gene. The V gene's germline CDR1 is SNHLY and CDR2 FYNNEI. The CDR3 is 14 amino acids.

The chain employs TRBV10-3 and TRBJ2-7; TRBD1 aligns across 8 bases. The germline gives CDR1 ENHRY, CDR2 SYGVKD. With V trimmed by 5 bases and J by 2 bases, 2 bases remained unmatched. This CDR3 comprises 13 residues. The CDR3 loop is CAISKDRAYEQYF. The CDR3 DNA reads TGTGCCATCAGTAAGGACAGGGCCTACGAGCAGTACTTC.

The CDR3 DNA follows: TGCAGCGTTGAAATGCAGGGGTACGGCTACACCTTC. Amino acid sequence: CSVEMQGYGYTF. V usage is TRBV29-1 and J usage is TRBJ1-2, with D perhaps matching TRBD1 (6 bases). V lost 2 bases and J 8 bases, leaving 12 bases between the germline ends. This CDR3 has 12 amino acids. From germline, CDR1 is SQVTM and CDR2 ANQGSEA.

This clone occurred once. CDR3 in DNA: TGCGCCAGCCGCGGACAGCCCCTGGAAAATGAAAAACTGTTTTTT. As protein: CASRGQPLENEKLFF. V and J are TRBV5-1 and TRBJ1-4; D might be TRBD1 (6 bases). Trimming removed 7 bases at V and 5 bases at J, with 18 bases between. Germline CDR1 reads SGHRS; CDR2 reads YFSETQ. The CDR3 runs to 15 residues.

The chain links TRBV4-1 to TRBJ1-5; no definite D call. Trimming shortened V by 4 bases and J by 2 bases, and 15 bases separated the two germline ends. Germline V gene data show CDR1 as MGHRA and CDR2 as YSYEKL. The length of the CDR3 is 16 residues. The CDR3: CASSLSLPGGNQPQHF. As DNA, the CDR3 is TGCGCCAGCAGCCTTAGCTTGCCCGGGGGCAATCAGCCCCAGCATTTT.

The V call is TRBV4-2, the J call TRBJ2-7, with 8 bases identical to TRBD2. Unmatched junction bases numbered 8, after V lost 1 base and J lost 0 bases. The CDR3 runs 17 residues. Germline V CDR1 and CDR2: LGHNA, YNFKEQ. Here the CDR3 DNA reads TGTGCCAGCAGCCAAGTGGGGGCGGGGGGCTTCTCCTACGAGCAGTACTTC. This translates into CASSQVGAGGFSYEQYF.

The rearrangement joins TRBV15 to TRBJ1-5; D gene unclear. Trimming left V 5 bases short and J 11 bases short, with 22 bases between. The CDR3 loop spans 15 amino acids. CDR1 is LNHNV and CDR2 is YYDKDF in the germline V gene (reference sequence). The CDR3 DNA reads TGTGCCACCAGCTTCCGCGAAAACAAGCATCTAGCCCAGCATTTT. It is translated as CATSFRENKHLAQHF.

This clone was detected only a few times. The DNA for the CDR3 is TGTGCCAGCCGACGTGGGGCCACGCAGTATTTT. Protein sequence: CASRRGATQYF. The chain combines TRBV6-5 with TRBJ2-3; a possible D gene is TRBD1 (5 bases). This CDR3 spans 11 amino acids. Germline V gene data show CDR1 as MNHEY and CDR2 as SVGAGI. The V end lost 8 bases, the J end lost 9 bases, and 12 bases lay between the germline ends.

The chain employs TRBV12-5 and TRBJ1-1; D is perhaps TRBD1 (5 bases). The CDR3 loop spans 16 amino acids. Germline values: CDR1 LGHNT, CDR2 FRNRAP. V lost 3 bases to trimming and J lost 3 bases, with 17 bases between them. The CDR3 nucleotides are TGTGCTAGTGGTTTAGAGTCCCGACCCAGGGACACTGAAGCTTTCTTT. This translates into CASGLESRPRDTEAFF.

J is TRBJ1-2 and V is TRBV29-1; D is ambiguous. Trimming cost V 7 bases and J 6 bases, with 12 bases left between them. This CDR3 is 11 amino acids long. From germline, CDR1 is SQVTM and CDR2 ANQGSEA. CDR3 DNA: TGCAGCGCGGGGATCTATGATGGCTACACCTTC. Its translation: CSAGIYDGYTF. Full variable domain (remainder filled in from reference TRBV29-1 and TRBJ1-2): SAVISQKPSRDICQRGTSLTIQCQVDSQVTMMFWYRQQPGQSLTLIATANQGSEATYESGFVIDKFPISRPNLTFSTLTVSNMSPEDSSIYLCSAGIYDGYTFGSGTRLTVV.

V and J are TRBV18 and TRBJ1-2, with 7 bases aligning to TRBD1. Germline trimming cut 3 bases from V and 8 bases from J; bases unmatched to any gene: 12. The length of the CDR3 is 15 residues. Germline V gene lookup returns CDR1 KGHSH and CDR2 LQKENI. The CDR3 reads CASSPGNRQGFGYTF. Written as DNA, the CDR3 is TGTGCCAGCTCACCCGGGAACCGACAGGGTTTCGGCTACACCTTC.

This chain links TRBV19 with TRBJ1-6, with a weak D call TRBD1 (5 bases). The germline CDR1 and CDR2 sequences are LNHDA and SQIVND (reference sequence). The CDR3 runs 13 residues. Trimming cost V 7 bases and J 4 bases, with 8 bases left between them. In DNA, the CDR3 is TGTGCCAGTACCCCAGGGTATAATTCACCCCTCCACTTT. Translation: CASTPGYNSPLHF.

The chain recombines TRBV10-3 with TRBJ1-4, with 8 bases lining up with TRBD1. The CDR3 length is 15 residues. Per germline, CDR1 ENHRY and CDR2 SYGVKD. After removal of 4 bases from V and 5 bases from J, the junction contained 6 bases not matched to a gene. Here the CDR3 reads CAISADRGPNEKLFF. The CDR3 DNA follows: TGTGCCATCAGTGCCGACAGGGGCCCGAATGAAAAACTGTTTTTT.

V usage is TRBV28 and J usage is TRBJ1-2; D not certain. CDR1 and CDR2 from the germline V gene are MDHEN and SYDVKM. Trimming took off 4 bases at V and 5 bases at J, with 11 bases between the two ends. The CDR3 extends over 13 amino acids. Here the CDR3 reads CASSSGPLYGYTF. CDR3 DNA sequence: TGTGCCAGCAGTTCTGGCCCTCTTTATGGCTACACCTTC.

The chain uses TRBV19 and TRBJ2-4, with D perhaps matching TRBD1 (6 bases). This CDR3 spans 17 amino acids. Trimming took 6 bases from V and 0 from J, leaving 18 bases between them. Germline CDR1 and CDR2: LNHDA and SQIVND (reference sequence). The CDR3 sequence is CASSSGRGQVAKNIQYF. Written as DNA, the CDR3 is TGTGCCAGTAGCTCGGGCAGGGGACAAGTAGCCAAAAACATTCAGTACTTC.

This clone has just a few counts. The V gene is TRBV6-5, the J gene TRBJ1-6; tentative D call: TRBD1 (5 bases). The CDR3 sequence is 16 residues long. The germline V gene encodes CDR1 MNHEY and CDR2 SVGAGI. Deletions cut 4 bases from V and 10 bases from J, with 20 bases between. CDR3 nucleotides: TGTGCCAGCAGTTGGGGCAGGCAAAGTCTAGGATCACCCCTCCACTTT. Its protein product is CASSWGRQSLGSPLHF.

The J gene is TRBJ1-5, the V gene TRBV27; TRBD1 aligns across 10 bases. The CDR3 sequence is 15 residues long. In germline, CDR1 is MNHEY, CDR2 SMNVEV (reference sequence). Trimming cost V 5 bases and J 4 bases; bases outside gene matches: 5. The CDR3 region is CASSDSGQGNQPQHF. DNA of the CDR3: TGTGCCAGCAGTGATTCGGGACAGGGGAATCAGCCCCAGCATTTT.

The chain joins TRBV30 to TRBJ2-2, with D possibly being TRBD2 (6 bases). The CDR3 runs 16 residues. Germline V gives CDR1 GTSNPN, CDR2 SVGIG (reference sequence). Deletions cut 0 bases from V and 5 bases from J, with 16 bases between. CDR3 nucleotides: TGTGCCTGGAGTGTACTCTACCCAGGGAGGACCGGGGAGCTGTTTTTT. Its protein product is CAWSVLYPGRTGELFF.

This clone was detected only a few times. The rearrangement uses TRBV5-4 and TRBJ1-2, with 9 bases fitting TRBD1. V was pared by 4 bases and J by 4 bases, with 5 bases of the junction left unmatched. CDR1 and CDR2 from the germline V gene are SGHNT and YYREEE (reference sequence). The CDR3 has 14 amino acids. The CDR3 nucleotides read TGTGCCAGCAGCGAGGGACAGGGCCTCTATGGCTACACCTTC. This sequence encodes CASSEGQGLYGYTF. The entire variable domain, with the rest obtained from reference TRBV5-4 and TRBJ1-2, is as follows: ETGVTQSPTHLIKTRGQQVTLRCSSQSGHNTVSWYQQALGQGPQFIFQYYREEENGRGNFPPRFSGLQFPNYSSELNVNALELDDSALYLCASSEGQGLYGYTFGSGTRLTVV.